The 10 T cell receptor beta chains reported below all come from one sample, sequenced in a study of cytotoxic CD8 clonotypes in ibrutinib-treated CLL. Libraries were prepared by immunoSEQ multiplex PCR; TCRdb keeps only in-frame clonotypes and omits some of them. The table records almost 45,000 clones, 60% to 75% of them present only once. Sequences were derived from PBMCs, sampled after 12 months of ibrutinib treatment. The receptors come from a human donor with chronic lymphocytic leukemia.

The chain joins TRBV28 to TRBJ2-7; a weak D match, TRBD1 (5 bases). Trimming shortened V by 8 bases and J by 6 bases, and 8 bases separated the two germline ends. Per the germline V gene, CDR1 is MDHEN and CDR2 is SYDVKM. CDR3 length: 10 amino acids. The CDR3 is CASGRGEQYF. For the CDR3, the DNA is TGTGCCAGCGGAAGGGGCGAGCAGTACTTC.

The rearrangement uses TRBV18 and TRBJ2-7; no clear D gene. V was shortened by 3 bases and J by 2 bases, with 11 bases between the two germline ends. This CDR3 spans 14 amino acids. CDR1 KGHSH and CDR2 LQKENI come from the germline V gene. The CDR3 spells CASSPGSGTYEQYF. DNA of the CDR3: TGTGCCAGCTCACCCGGTTCTGGTACCTACGAGCAGTACTTC.

V is TRBV29-1 and J is TRBJ1-4, with TRBD1 as a possible D gene (6 bases). This CDR3 contains 16 residues. V was pared by 4 bases and J by 0 bases, with 15 bases between. The germline V gene encodes CDR1 SQVTM and CDR2 ANQGSEA. CDR3 sequence: CSVGLSGVSTNEKLFF. The CDR3 DNA reads as TGCAGCGTTGGCCTTTCAGGGGTATCAACTAATGAAAAACTGTTTTTT.

The chain links TRBV15 to TRBJ1-4, with a tentative D call TRBD1 (6 bases). V shed 4 bases and J shed 6 bases, with 15 bases lying between them. This CDR3 contains 15 residues. Germline V CDR1 and CDR2: LNHNV, YYDKDF (reference sequence). The CDR3 bases are TGTGCCACCAGCATCCTGAAGGGGGGCTATGAAAAACTGTTTTTT. Protein sequence: CATSILKGGYEKLFF.

The V call is TRBV30, the J call TRBJ2-1, with 12 nucleotides matching TRBD2. J gave up 3 bases and V 0 bases, and 9 bases lay outside the gene matches. The CDR3 length is 18 residues. Germline loops: CDR1 GTSNPN, CDR2 SVGIG (reference sequence). Here the CDR3 DNA reads TGTGCCTGGAGTGTACTCCGGCTAGCGGGAGGGGTCTACAATGAGCAGTTCTTC. It is translated as CAWSVLRLAGGVYNEQFF.

This sequence joins TRBV30 and TRBJ2-7; the D gene is possibly TRBD2 (5 bases). The CDR3 contains 13 residues. V was shortened by 3 bases and J by 9 bases, with 18 bases between the two germline ends. Germline V gene sequence: CDR1 GTSNPN, CDR2 SVGIG (reference sequence). The CDR3 nucleotides are TGTGCCTGGAGCCCCCCCGGGATTGTGGCGCAGTACTTC. It specifies CAWSPPGIVAQYF.

V gene TRBV7-2 combines with J gene TRBJ1-4; 7 positions agree with TRBD1. V lost 4 bases, J lost 5 bases, and 7 bases stayed unmatched. Germline CDR1 SGHTA, CDR2 FQGNSA. CDR3 length equals 15 residues. As DNA, the CDR3 is TGTGCCAGCAGCTGGATACAGGGGCGCAATGAAAAACTGTTTTTT. It codes for CASSWIQGRNEKLFF.

CDR3 nucleotide sequence: TGTGCCAGCAGCTTAGGACAGCAGCAAGATACGCAGTATTTT. This gives the protein CASSLGQQQDTQYF. The genes are TRBV6-5 and TRBJ2-3, with D possibly being TRBD1 (6 bases). Germline V gene data show CDR1 as MNHEY and CDR2 as SVGAGI. The ends were cut back, 6 bases at V and 5 bases at J, with 15 bases in the middle. The CDR3 loop spans 14 amino acids.

This chain joins TRBV7-2 and TRBJ2-7, with D hard to call. V was cut by 5 bases and J by 4 bases, with 9 bases left in between. The CDR3 is 12 residues long. Looked up from germline, CDR1 is SGHTA and CDR2 is FQGNSA. CDR3 nucleotide sequence: TGTGCCAGCAGCATCCCGACTTACGAGCAGTACTTC. It codes for CASSIPTYEQYF.

J is TRBJ1-1 and V is TRBV7-3; D remains ambiguous. Trimming pared 5 bases from V and 0 bases from J, leaving 7 bases between. Germline assignment: CDR1 SGHTA and CDR2 FQGTGA. This CDR3 has 13 residues. The CDR3 DNA reads TGTGCCAGCAGCCAAACCATGAACACTGAAGCTTTCTTT. Its translation: CASSQTMNTEAFF.